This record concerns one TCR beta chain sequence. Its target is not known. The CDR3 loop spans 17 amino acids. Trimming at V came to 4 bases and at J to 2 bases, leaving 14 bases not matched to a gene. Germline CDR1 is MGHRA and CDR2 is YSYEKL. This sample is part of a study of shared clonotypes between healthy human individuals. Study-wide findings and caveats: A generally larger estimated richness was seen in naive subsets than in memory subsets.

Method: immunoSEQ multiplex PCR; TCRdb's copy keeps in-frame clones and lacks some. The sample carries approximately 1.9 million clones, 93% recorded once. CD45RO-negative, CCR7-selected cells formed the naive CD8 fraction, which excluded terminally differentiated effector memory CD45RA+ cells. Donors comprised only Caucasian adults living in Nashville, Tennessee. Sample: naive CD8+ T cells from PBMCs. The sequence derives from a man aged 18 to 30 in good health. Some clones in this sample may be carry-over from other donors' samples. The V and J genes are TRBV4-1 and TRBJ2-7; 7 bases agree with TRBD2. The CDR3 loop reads CASSPTRLAEGTYEQYF. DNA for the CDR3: TGCGCCAGCAGCCCGACCCGGCTAGCGGAGGGGACCTACGAGCAGTACTTC.